The rows below give T cell receptor beta chains drawn from one sample of a study of radiotherapy plus CTLA-4 blockade in lung cancer. The table came from immunoSEQ multiplex PCR; TCRdb's copy has only in-frame clones and leaves some out. The sample has around 100,000 clones, 65% to 75% seen once. The sample was peripheral blood, taken from a patient treated with radiotherapy plus ipilimumab. The receptors stem from a human donor with non-small cell lung cancer who had a partial response to radiotherapy plus ipilimumab. Some clones in this sample may be carry-over from other donors' samples. The CDR3 runs from the conserved cysteine through the conserved F or W. The D gene is left open where the match is weak. A clone size is listed for some rows: how often the clone was seen (once, few, many), or a class if it is expanded.

clone size,CDR3 length,V gene,D gene,J gene,CDR3 protein,CDR3 DNA
NA,12,TRBV6-1,NA,TRBJ1-1,CASRREPGEAFF,TGTGCCAGCAGACGCGAGCCGGGTGAAGCTTTCTTT
NA,13,TRBV6-6,NA,TRBJ1-4,CASSYSGGEKLFF,TGTGCCAGCAGTTACTCGGGAGGCGAAAAACTGTTTTTT
NA,15,TRBV11-2,TRBD2,TRBJ2-3,CASSLAGGPTDTQYF,TGTGCCAGCAGCCTAGCGGGGGGGCCCACAGATACGCAGTATTTT
NA,13,TRBV7-2,NA,TRBJ2-5,CASSSPQQETQYF,TGTGCCAGCAGCTCCCCCCAGCAAGAGACCCAGTACTTC
NA,13,TRBV29-1,NA,TRBJ2-2,CSVAGTGNGELFF,TGCAGCGTTGCGGGGACTGGAAACGGGGAGCTGTTTTTT
NA,16,TRBV25-1,TRBD1,TRBJ1-1,CASSKPGQGAWTEAFF,TGTGCCAGCAGTAAGCCGGGACAGGGGGCCTGGACTGAAGCTTTCTTT
NA,14,TRBV6-1,NA,TRBJ2-1,CASSQTGPWNEQFF,TGTGCCAGCAGTCAAACAGGGCCGTGGAATGAGCAGTTCTTC
once,15,TRBV28,TRBD2,TRBJ2-3,CASSFSGVSTDTQYF,TGTGCCAGCAGTTTCAGCGGGGTTAGCACAGATACGCAGTATTTT
medium-sized,14,TRBV6-5,NA,TRBJ1-2,CASRRREEGYGYTF,TGTGCCAGCAGGCGGCGGGAGGAAGGGTATGGCTACACCTTC
NA,15,TRBV7-3,NA,TRBJ2-2,CASSLSGGNTGELFF,TGTGCCAGCAGCCTCTCCGGCGGTAACACCGGGGAGCTGTTTTTT
NA,16,TRBV7-2,TRBD1,TRBJ2-2,CASSLEGGSNTGELFF,TGTGCCAGCAGCCTAGAAGGGGGCTCGAACACCGGGGAGCTGTTTTTT
NA,15,TRBV5-6,NA,TRBJ1-2,CASSPVGPLVRGYTF,TGTGCCAGCAGCCCCGTTGGTCCGCTGGTTCGGGGCTACACCTTC
NA,16,TRBV10-3,TRBD2,TRBJ2-7,CAISASYRGGLDEQYF,TGTGCCATCAGTGCTAGCTACCGGGGGGGACTTGACGAGCAGTACTTC
NA,16,TRBV7-2,NA,TRBJ1-2,CASSLLQGTIIYGYTF,TGTGCCAGCAGCTTACTACAGGGTACTATCATCTATGGCTACACCTTC
NA,13,TRBV28,TRBD1,TRBJ1-2,CASSRDSWDGYTF,TGTGCCAGCAGCAGGGACAGCTGGGATGGCTACACCTTC
NA,12,TRBV6-5,TRBD1,TRBJ1-2,CASRDRDDGYTF,TGTGCCAGCAGAGACAGGGACGATGGCTACACCTTC
NA,13,TRBV11-2,NA,TRBJ2-1,CASTGTFINEQFF,TGTGCCAGTACCGGGACTTTCATCAATGAGCAGTTCTTC
few,14,TRBV4-2,NA,TRBJ2-3,CASSQGDGTDTQYF,TGTGCCAGCAGCCAAGGAGACGGGACAGATACGCAGTATTTT
NA,15,TRBV18,TRBD2,TRBJ2-3,CASSPPGGGSDTQYF,TGTGCCAGCTCTCCTCCGGGCGGGGGGAGCGATACGCAGTATTTT
NA,18,TRBV7-9,TRBD2,TRBJ2-1,CASSQPGLAGGVYNEQFF,TGTGCCAGCAGCCAACCGGGACTAGCGGGGGGGGTCTACAATGAGCAGTTCTTC
few,15,TRBV9,NA,TRBJ2-3,CASSGLGVGTDTQYF,TGTGCCAGCAGCGGGCTCGGGGTCGGCACAGATACGCAGTATTTT
NA,13,TRBV5-4,TRBD1,TRBJ2-7,CASSRQGAGEQYF,TGTGCCAGCAGTCGACAGGGGGCGGGCGAGCAGTACTTC
NA,18,TRBV9,TRBD2,TRBJ2-2,CASSVDLAGGRRTGELFF,TGTGCCAGCAGCGTAGATTTAGCGGGGGGGCGACGCACCGGGGAGCTGTTTTTT
NA,15,TRBV5-5,NA,TRBJ1-1,CASSLTGTRNTEAFF,TGTGCCAGCAGCTTGACCGGGACACGGAACACTGAAGCTTTCTTT